This T cell receptor (beta chain) was obtained from a study of T cell responses to AZD1222 COVID-19 vaccine. TCRdb's table, derived via immunoSEQ multiplex PCR, lists solely in-frame clones and lacks some. The repertoire holds under 110,000 clones, about nine tenths seen once, with 6.5% to 10% in the top ten. The V and J ends lost 5 bases and 0 bases respectively, with 11 bases between them. There are 14 residues in the CDR3. Per the germline V gene, CDR1 is MNHEY and CDR2 is SMNVEV (reference sequence). Pooling of second doses given at about 4 or about 12 weeks was done. The rearrangement uses TRBV27 and TRBJ2-7; unclear D gene. The TCR was taken from an adult who received the AZD1222 COVID-19 vaccine. The sample consisted of peripheral blood, taken 28 days after the second AZD1222 dose. As DNA, the CDR3 is TGTGCCAGCAGTATTAAATCGGGCTCCTACGAGCAGTACTTC. Its protein is CASSIKSGSYEQYF.